A selection of T cell receptor beta chains follows, all from one sample in a study of CD8 T cells in ankylosing spondylitis. TCRdb ran MiXCR on the 5' RACE reads and lists one entry per CDR3 protein. The sample holds about 840,000 distinct CDR3 sequences, about an eighth seen once. Sequences were obtained from blood, either unsorted or a sorted T cell fraction (not recorded which). All receptors come from a male donor with ankylosing spondylitis. Each CDR3 is given with its conserved first and last residue. A D gene is named only where the DNA matches it firmly. Expanded clones are given a class, and other clones once, few, many or no size at all.

CDR3 protein,CDR3 DNA,clone size,V gene,CDR3 length,J gene,D gene
CSARRWGRDQYF,TGCAGTGCTAGACGCTGGGGGAGGGACCAGTACTTC,many,TRBV20-1,12,TRBJ2-5,TRBD2
CSVLSRVVGTQYF,TGCAGCGTCCTGAGCAGAGTAGTCGGGACCCAGTACTTC,few,TRBV29-1,13,TRBJ2-5,-
CAISGSNQPQHF,TGTGCCATCAGTGGGAGCAATCAGCCCCAGCATTTT,few,TRBV10-3,12,TRBJ1-5,-
CASSLGVMRFF,TGCGCCAGCAGCTTGGGCGTCATGCGGTTCTTC,few,TRBV5-1,11,TRBJ2-1,-
CSARDQEGTDTQYF,TGCAGTGCTAGAGATCAAGAAGGCACAGATACGCAGTATTTT,-,TRBV20-1,14,TRBJ2-3,-
CASSRPGDTTNTGELFF,TGTGCCAGCAGCCGGCCGGGGGACACTACGAACACCGGGGAGCTGTTTTTT,-,TRBV7-9,17,TRBJ2-2,-
CSVRPGGTGELFF,TGCAGCGTTCGCCCAGGGGGTACCGGGGAGCTGTTTTTT,many,TRBV29-1,13,TRBJ2-2,TRBD1
CATSRSPGQGVYGYTF,TGTGCCACCAGCAGATCACCCGGACAGGGCGTTTATGGCTACACCTTC,few,TRBV15,16,TRBJ1-2,TRBD1
CASSHGTGRVVETQYF,TGTGCCAGCAGCCACGGGACAGGGAGGGTCGTGGAGACCCAGTACTTC,few,TRBV4-2,16,TRBJ2-5,TRBD1
CASSLHWQDGYGYTF,TGTGCCAGCAGCCTTCATTGGCAAGATGGTTATGGCTACACCTTC,many,TRBV7-2,15,TRBJ1-2,-
CASSDVSRTSDEQFF,TGTGCCAGCAGTGATGTTAGCAGGACGTCAGATGAGCAGTTCTTC,-,TRBV2,15,TRBJ2-1,-
CASSPLRGANVLTF,TGTGCCAGCAGTCCACTTCGGGGGGCCAACGTCCTGACTTTC,-,TRBV6-1,14,TRBJ2-6,-
CASSQPRAGGISYEQYF,TGTGCCAGCAGCCAGCCCCGAGCGGGGGGCATCTCCTACGAGCAGTACTTC,-,TRBV4-2,17,TRBJ2-7,TRBD2
CASSPYRATGYNSPLHF,TGTGCCAGCAGCCCCTACAGGGCCACGGGCTATAATTCACCCCTCCACTTT,-,TRBV7-8,17,TRBJ1-6,-
CASSFGTAATEAFF,TGTGCCAGCAGCTTCGGCACAGCAGCGACTGAAGCTTTCTTT,many,TRBV11-1,14,TRBJ1-1,-
CASSLLSASSTAGEQFF,TGCGCCAGCAGCTTGCTTAGCGCCTCCTCCACGGCGGGTGAGCAGTTCTTC,-,TRBV5-1,17,TRBJ2-1,-
CSASQSGLGDTQYF,TGCAGTGCTTCTCAGTCCGGGCTTGGAGATACGCAGTATTTT,few,TRBV20-1,14,TRBJ2-3,-
CASSLDGNRVNTGELFF,TGTGCCAGCAGCTTGGATGGGAACAGGGTGAACACCGGGGAGCTGTTTTTT,many,TRBV5-5,17,TRBJ2-2,-
CSARGDRGFLRAKNIQYF,TGCAGTGCTAGAGGGGACAGGGGGTTTTTAAGGGCCAAAAACATTCAGTACTTC,few,TRBV20-1,18,TRBJ2-4,TRBD1
CASTPLGAGPYNEQFF,TGTGCCAGCACCCCCCTTGGGGCGGGGCCCTACAATGAGCAGTTCTTC,few,TRBV7-9,16,TRBJ2-1,-
CASSLERRGYTF,TGTGCCAGCAGCTTAGAGAGACGTGGCTACACCTTC,few,TRBV7-9,12,TRBJ1-2,-
CSVTLGAGTDTQYF,TGCAGCGTCACCCTCGGCGCGGGCACAGATACGCAGTATTTT,many,TRBV29-1,14,TRBJ2-3,-
CASSPYDRAPYEQYF,TGTGCCAGCAGCCCTTACGACAGGGCCCCCTACGAGCAGTACTTC,-,TRBV6-2/TRBV6-3,15,TRBJ2-7,TRBD1
CASSLIGANTEAFF,TGTGCCAGCAGCTTAATTGGAGCGAACACTGAAGCTTTCTTT,many,TRBV7-2,14,TRBJ1-1,-
CASQDLRYQETQYF,TGCGCCAGTCAGGACCTAAGGTACCAAGAGACCCAGTACTTC,once,TRBV5-1,14,TRBJ2-5,-
CATSRSLNSPLHF,TGTGCCACCAGCAGATCACTTAATTCACCCCTCCACTTT,few,TRBV15,13,TRBJ1-6,-
CAISAPGTDTQYF,TGTGCCATCAGCGCCCCGGGCACAGATACGCAGTATTTT,-,TRBV10-3,13,TRBJ2-3,-
CASSLSSRADTQYF,TGTGCCAGCAGCTTAAGTAGCCGAGCGGATACGCAGTATTTT,many,TRBV7-2,14,TRBJ2-3,-
CSGRTEKRGEQFF,TGCAGCGGGCGGACTGAAAAACGGGGTGAGCAGTTCTTC,few,TRBV29-1,13,TRBJ2-1,-
CSASLGGTSGYEQYF,TGCAGTGCTTCTTTGGGGGGAACTAGCGGGTACGAGCAGTACTTC,-,TRBV20-1,15,TRBJ2-7,TRBD2
CAWSVGWDRGTGELFF,TGTGCCTGGAGTGTAGGTTGGGACAGGGGGACCGGGGAGCTGTTTTTT,-,TRBV30,16,TRBJ2-2,TRBD1
CSAAERGSGNTIYF,TGCAGTGCCGCGGAGAGAGGCTCTGGAAACACCATATATTTT,many,TRBV20-1,14,TRBJ1-3,-
CASNLQRVAHEQFF,TGTGCCAGCAATCTACAACGGGTTGCCCATGAGCAGTTCTTC,-,TRBV6-2/TRBV6-3,14,TRBJ2-1,-
CSVDGQGVEAFF,TGCAGCGTAGACGGACAGGGCGTTGAAGCTTTCTTT,many,TRBV29-1,12,TRBJ1-1,TRBD1
CASSRGGINQPQHF,TGTGCCAGCAGTCGGGGGGGAATCAATCAGCCCCAGCATTTT,many,TRBV9,14,TRBJ1-5,-
CASSLQTSYEQYF,TGTGCCAGCAGCTTACAAACTTCCTACGAGCAGTACTTC,few,TRBV7-2,13,TRBJ2-7,-
CASSFTGTFTGELFF,TGTGCCAGCAGCTTTACAGGGACTTTTACCGGGGAGCTGTTTTTT,-,TRBV9,15,TRBJ2-2,-
CASSPRATLGGYTF,TGTGCCAGCAGTCCCCGGGCCACGTTGGGCGGCTACACCTTC,-,TRBV27,14,TRBJ1-2,-
CAITPIGAGMRTEAFF,TGTGCCATCACCCCAATAGGTGCAGGAATGCGCACTGAAGCTTTCTTT,few,TRBV10-3,16,TRBJ1-1,-
CSAPTGIYGYTF,TGCAGTGCCCCGACAGGAATCTATGGCTACACCTTC,-,TRBV20-1,12,TRBJ1-2,-
CASSPPLGEGYNEQFF,TGCGCCAGCAGTCCCCCCTTAGGGGAGGGCTACAATGAGCAGTTCTTC,-,TRBV10-2,16,TRBJ2-1,TRBD2
CASSRTPSGSTDTQYF,TGTGCCAGCAGCCGGACCCCTAGCGGGAGCACAGATACGCAGTATTTT,-,TRBV6-1,16,TRBJ2-3,TRBD2
CASSEVFTRVITDTQYF,TGTGCCAGCAGTGAAGTTTTTACTAGGGTAATCACAGATACGCAGTATTTT,-,TRBV6-4,17,TRBJ2-3,-
CASSVARSNNSPLHF,TGTGCCAGCAGCGTAGCCAGATCGAATAATTCACCCCTCCACTTT,-,TRBV9,15,TRBJ1-6,-
CATSRLALNTGELFF,TGTGCCACCTCAAGACTAGCACTAAACACCGGGGAGCTGTTTTTT,-,TRBV27,15,TRBJ2-2,TRBD2
CASSYQGSGEKLFF,TGTGCCAGCAGCTACCAGGGCTCGGGAGAAAAACTGTTTTTT,few,TRBV7-2,14,TRBJ1-4,-
CASSLDRGLTYEQYF,TGTGCCAGCAGCTTGGACAGGGGGCTCACCTACGAGCAGTACTTC,many,TRBV7-2,15,TRBJ2-7,TRBD1